This T cell receptor beta chain derives from a study of cytomegalovirus exposure and HLA in healthy donors. The PCR contained 60 Vbeta and 13 Jbeta primers. Produced via immunoSEQ multiplex PCR; TCRdb's table is partial and in-frame only. The table records under 200,000 clones, 77% of them present only once. Germline loops: CDR1 SEHNR, CDR2 FQNEAQ (reference sequence). The V and J ends lost 8 bases and 8 bases respectively, with 15 bases between them. CDR3 length: 13 residues. With respect to this clone: Its antigen is currently unknown.

Study observations and caveats: Earlier findings revealed that most TCR beta V segments proved productive either about 87% or about 30% of the time. A highly shared variant cluster was judged a likely technical artifact. CMV serostatus alone was available as immune exposure information.

The chain joins TRBV7-9 to TRBJ1-4, with D possibly TRBD1 on 5 matching bases. The sequencing input was PBMCs. The origin of this receptor is a man aged 50-60 years in good health and CMV-seropositive. In DNA form, the CDR3 reads TGTGCCAGCTCTAGGGGCGCCGGGGAAAAACTGTTTTTT. Translated: CASSRGAGEKLFF.